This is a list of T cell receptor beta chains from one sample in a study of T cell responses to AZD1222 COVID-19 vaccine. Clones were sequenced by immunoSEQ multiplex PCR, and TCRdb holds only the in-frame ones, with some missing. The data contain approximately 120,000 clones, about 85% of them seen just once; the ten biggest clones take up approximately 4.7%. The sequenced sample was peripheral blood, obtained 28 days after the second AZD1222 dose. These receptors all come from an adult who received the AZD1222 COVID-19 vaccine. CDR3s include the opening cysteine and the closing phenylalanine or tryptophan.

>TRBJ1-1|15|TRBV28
CASSRGQLGKTEAFF
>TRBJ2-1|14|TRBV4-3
CASSQLTGYNEQFF
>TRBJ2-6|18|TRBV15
CATSRVAGAFSGANVLTF
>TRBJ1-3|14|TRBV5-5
CASSFLGAGNTIYF
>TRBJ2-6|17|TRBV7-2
CASSPRRDSSGANVLTF
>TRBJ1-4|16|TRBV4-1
CASSQDLGRVDEKLFF
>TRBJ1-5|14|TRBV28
CASRWGQGQQPQHF
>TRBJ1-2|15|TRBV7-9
CASSLATGTAYGYTF
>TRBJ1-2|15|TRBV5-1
CASSLRQGASYGYTF
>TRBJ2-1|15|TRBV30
CAWSGASGGRNEQFF
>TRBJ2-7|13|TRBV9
CASGDRSSYEQYF
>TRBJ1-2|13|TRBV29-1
CSVDEGVMAGYTF
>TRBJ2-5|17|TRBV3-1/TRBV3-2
CASSQDPPAGASETQYF
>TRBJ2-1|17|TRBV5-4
CASSLGTFGGAYNEQFF
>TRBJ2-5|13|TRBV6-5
CAARDFSKETQYF
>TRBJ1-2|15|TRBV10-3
CAISASGTGPYGYTF
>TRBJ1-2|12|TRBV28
CASSRDDYGYTF
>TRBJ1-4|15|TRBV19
CASSALQEMNEKLFF
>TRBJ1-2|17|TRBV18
CASSPGLTGVYNYGYTF
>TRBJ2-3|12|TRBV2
CASSDRGNTQYF
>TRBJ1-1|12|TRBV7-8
CASSSGRTEAFF